The clone carrying this T cell receptor beta chain ranks as medium-sized. The data are from a study of T-cell memory formation after mild COVID-19. About the study: Clustering of TCRs was largely donor specific.

TCRdb itself ran the 5' RACE reads through MiXCR, one entry per CDR3 protein. The table lists just under 5,000 distinct CDR3 sequences, around a quarter of them singletons. Germline V CDR1 and CDR2: MGHRA, YSYEKL. This CDR3 has 17 amino acids. The V end lost 1 base, the J end lost 2 bases, and 16 bases lay between the germline ends. Material for sequencing was PBMCs or a T cell subset sorted from them (not recorded which). This receptor was identified in an adult who had mild COVID-19 (a few samples of this study predate the infection). Cell type and time point are not known. The chain joins TRBV4-1 to TRBJ2-3, with a weak D call TRBD1 (6 bases). The CDR3: CASSQALGQKFTDTQYF. The CDR3 DNA reads TGCGCCAGCAGCCAAGCTCTCGGACAGAAATTCACAGATACGCAGTATTTT.